This T cell receptor (beta chain) was captured by sequencing in a study of blood T cell repertoires in COVID-19. As for the study in general: Whether acute or convalescent, the COVID-19 samples came from the United States, Italy and Spain. T cells, B-cell-depleted T cells, or PBMCs supplied cDNA or gDNA.

Original methodology: By means of reference gene primer amplification, nucleated cell counts were estimated. Generated by immunoSEQ multiplex PCR, the TCRdb table keeps only in-frame clones and is missing some. V, J and clone size were drawn from that table, and D and trimming were deduced from the DNA. The sample holds about 99,000 clones, 75% to 85% seen once. The CDR3 runs 17 residues. V lost 2 bases to trimming and J lost 3 bases; unmatched junction nucleotides: 12. Germline V gene sequence: CDR1 MNHNS, CDR2 SASEGT. The rearrangement links TRBV6-1 to TRBJ1-2; TRBD1 matches at 7 bases. The TCR comes from a woman of 80 years or more with active or convalescent COVID-19. Sequencing was carried out using peripheral blood. In nucleotides, the CDR3 is TGTGCCAGCAGTGAATTTGGAAGGGGGCGATTGGACTATGGCTACACCTTC. It is translated as CASSEFGRGRLDYGYTF.